This T cell receptor beta chain was identified in a study of shared clonotypes between healthy human individuals (dated by TCRdb to the early 2020s). As for the study more broadly: A couple of women and a few men aged 18 to 49 years were included in the cohort. Per donor, three plates each were used for CD4 naive and CD4 memory, two for CD8 naive, and one for CD8 memory. To estimate repertoire size and how much clonotype sharing occurs between individuals, the study deeply sequenced the blood TCR repertoires of roughly 5 healthy adults. Libraries were prepared and TCR repertoires were sequenced by different laboratories using diverse techniques, in order to increase sequencing depth and limit assay-specific biases. Per donor, leukapheresis produced somewhere between about 0.85 and 9.5 billion PBMCs. General findings and caveats noted by the study authors: Across four donors, 5% to 6% of naive CD4, roughly 3.3% of naive CD8, 2% to 2.5% of memory CD4, and under 0.45% of memory CD8 clonotypes were shared. Naive subsets generally had larger estimated clonotype richness than memory subsets. Pairwise subsampling indicated that sequencing depth was expected to affect the degree of clonotype sharing among donors. Only blood was sampled, and tissue TCR repertoires likely differ from those in blood. Even with the large sequencing depth, rarefaction of the sorted-subset datasets indicated that sequencing was incomplete. Compared with non-shared clonotypes, clonotypes shared by all four sorted-subset donors had higher generation probabilities. Because the study included a small number of donors, the genetic and exposure-history diversity represented was limited.

TCR CDR3 regions were amplified from genomic DNA by multiplex PCR using the deep immunoSEQ assay. Extracted genomic DNA from each cell subset was spread evenly across all wells of several immunoSEQ 96-well plates, with each plate serving as a replicate. For sorted subsets, each replicate PCR was loaded with roughly 190 ng genomic DNA, equivalent to approximately 33,000 T cell genomes. Purified libraries were quantified with a Qubit 3.0 fluorometer, sized on a Bioanalyzer 2100, and re-quantified with the KAPA Library Quantification kit. Each immunoSEQ 96-well plate was sequenced on its own single-read 150-cycle Illumina NextSeq 550 flow cell. In the authors' own workflow: Because the immunoSEQ output held only junctional sequences and lacked quality scores, the filtering could not match the filtering applied to full-length reads. Sequences were annotated with PyIR, a Python wrapper for IgBLAST v1.9, using IMGT germline references to assign V/J genes and CDR3. Reads were filtered out if the reads had weak V/J assignments (E-value above 1e-6), no CDR3, stop codons, out-of-frame junctions, or ambiguous translated residues. A V3J clonotype was defined by an identical inferred V gene, J gene, and CDR3 amino acid sequence. To compute the percentage overlap between repertoires, the number of shared unique clonotypes was divided by the size of the smaller repertoire. Richness of each repertoire was evaluated using RTK rarefaction, the Chao1 estimator, and Recon v2.1 estimates of unobserved clonotypes. Generation probabilities for all TCRbeta clonotypes obtained by the gDNA method from a handful of donors were computed using OLGA. Entries here come from immuneACCESS through TCRdb and include only in-frame sequences with V and J called. Some clones fail to appear in such tables; in the studies checked, an unresolved V gene covers under half of the shortfall, and the cause of the remainder is unknown. That table is the source of V, J and clone size, and D and trimming were worked out from the DNA. The sample table shows some 2,500,000 clones, and 80% to 95% are seen once. 0.37% of the sample is in the top ten clones.

Worth noting for this clone: Its antigen is still unknown. No base qualities exist here, and no much larger clone lies one base off it. Distinct nucleotide sequences in the sample also encode this CDR3.

The donors were healthy, HIV-negative adults with no recently reported acute infections or vaccinations. Only Caucasian adults living in Nashville, Tennessee, USA were represented among the donors. CD4+ T cells were enriched by magnetic negative selection, after which naive cells were positively selected on CD45RA and the negative fraction was taken as the memory subset. Blood was obtained by leukapheresis, after which PBMCs were separated by Ficoll-Histopaque density gradient centrifugation and cryopreserved in liquid nitrogen vapor phase. Analytical flow cytometry was used to check the purity and quantity of each magnetically sorted T cell population. From each sorted fraction, genomic DNA was isolated and quantified by UV absorbance on a Nanodrop 2000c. V is clipped by 1 base and J by 5 bases, and the sequence between their germline boundaries is 8 bases long. The CDR3 starts with the cysteine, ends with the phenylalanine, and has 14 residues. The DNA shown is the 42-base CDR3, in frame from base 1. CDR1 SGHTA and CDR2 FQGNSA were looked up in the germline V gene.

The chain is encoded by TRBV7-2 joined to TRBJ2-2; no D gene can be assigned with confidence. The sequence came from a man aged 18 to 30 in good health. Some clones in this sample may be carry-over from other donors' samples. The sample was naive CD4+ T cells from PBMCs. This specimen's cell subset or site label, per the study, means: CD45RA+ positively selected. The DNA reads TGTGCCAGCAGCTTAGGGGGAAGTACCGGGGAGCTGTTTTTT. Its protein is CASSLGGSTGELFF. Outside the CDR3, residues come from the reference TRBV7-2 and TRBJ2-2 proteins, so the full variable domain is: GAGVSQSPSNKVTEKGKDVELRCDPISGHTALYWYRQSLGQGLEFLIYFQGNSAPDKSGLPSDRFSAERTGGSVSTLTIQRTQQEDSAVYLCASSLGGSTGELFFGEGSRLTVL.